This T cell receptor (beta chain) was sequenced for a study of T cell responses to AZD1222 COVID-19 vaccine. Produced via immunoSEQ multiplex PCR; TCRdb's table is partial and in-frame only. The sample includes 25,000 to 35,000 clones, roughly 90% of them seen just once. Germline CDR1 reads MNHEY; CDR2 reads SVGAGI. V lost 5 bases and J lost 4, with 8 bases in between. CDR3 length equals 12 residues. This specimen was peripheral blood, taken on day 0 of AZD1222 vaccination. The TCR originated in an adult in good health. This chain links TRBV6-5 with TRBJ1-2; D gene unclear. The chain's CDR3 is CASSPVGYGYTF. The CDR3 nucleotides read TGTGCCAGCAGTCCAGTGGGCTATGGCTACACCTTC.